The 25 T cell receptor beta chains reported below all come from one sample, sequenced in a study of cytomegalovirus exposure and HLA in healthy donors. Primers for the PCR totalled 60 Vbeta and 13 Jbeta. Sequenced by immunoSEQ multiplex PCR; TCRdb stores in-frame clones only, minus some. The table records 110,000 to 150,000 clones, roughly 9.8% of them present only once. Sequences were obtained from PBMCs. Receptors originate from a man over 45 in good health and CMV-seronegative.

This rearrangement joins TRBV4-2 to TRBJ2-3; D is unclear. From germline, CDR1 is LGHNA and CDR2 YNFKEQ. CDR3 length: 15 amino acids. Trimming shortened V by 0 bases and J by 1 base, and 8 bases separated the two germline ends. The CDR3 DNA sequence: TGTGCCAGCAGCCAAGATAGTGCCGGCACAGATACGCAGTATTTT. Protein product: CASSQDSAGTDTQYF.

The chain couples TRBV6-5 to TRBJ1-1; D remains ambiguous. The CDR3 covers 15 residues. Trimming pared 0 bases from V and 3 bases from J, leaving 11 bases between. Germline loops: CDR1 MNHEY, CDR2 SVGAGI. Written as DNA, the CDR3 is TGTGCCAGCAGTTACTCACTAAAACGGGACACTGAAGCTTTCTTT. Translation gives CASSYSLKRDTEAFF.

There are a few counts of this clone. This rearrangement joins TRBV5-5 to TRBJ2-2, with 10 nucleotides matching TRBD1. The J segment lost 4 bases and the V segment lost 4 bases, leaving 4 bases of the junction unmatched. The CDR3 spans 15 residues. CDR1 and CDR2 (germline): SGHKS, YYEKEE (reference sequence). The CDR3 coding sequence is TGTGCCAGCAGCGGGGGACAGGGGTTCACCGGGGAGCTGTTTTTT. It codes for CASSGGQGFTGELFF.

This clone was seen a handful of times. The rearrangement links TRBV29-1 to TRBJ2-7, with TRBD2 as a possible D gene (6 bases). Between the trimmed V and J ends, which lost 4 bases and 7 bases, there was a span of 17 bases. This CDR3 is 13 amino acids long. Germline CDR1 and CDR2: SQVTM and ANQGSEA. The CDR3 here is CSVGISGVGEQYF. The CDR3 DNA follows: TGCAGCGTTGGTATTTCGGGGGTAGGGGAGCAGTACTTC.

The genes are TRBV4-2 and TRBJ1-2; D possibly corresponds to TRBD1 (6 bases). Trimming stripped 0 bases from V and 6 bases from J, with 11 bases between. This CDR3 has 14 residues. Per the germline V gene, CDR1 is LGHNA and CDR2 is YNFKEQ. The CDR3, as DNA: TGTGCCAGCAGCCAAGATCGGGGGGGCGATGGCTACACCTTC. Its translation is CASSQDRGGDGYTF.

The table lists this clone with a few counts. The chain couples TRBV5-1 to TRBJ2-1; the match to TRBD1 covers 10 bases. The CDR3 length is 14 residues. V trimming: 0 bases; J trimming: 8 bases; junction bases outside the gene matches: 2. Germline CDR1 and CDR2: SGHRS and YFSETQ. The DNA of the CDR3 is TGCGCCAGCAGCTTGGGGGACAGGGGTCATGAGCAGTTCTTC. Translated: CASSLGDRGHEQFF.

This clone was counted only a few times. V and J are TRBV6-1 and TRBJ1-5; D gene unclear. Germline V CDR1 and CDR2: MNHNS, SASEGT. V gave up 5 bases and J gave up 7 bases, with 15 bases separating them. The CDR3 consists of 14 residues. The CDR3: CASSSGPRAQPQHF. CDR3 nucleotides: TGTGCCAGCAGTTCGGGCCCGAGGGCACAGCCCCAGCATTTT.

The chain joins TRBV29-1 to TRBJ1-1; 7 bases align to TRBD1. The CDR3 runs to 14 residues. J lost 3 bases, V lost 8 bases, and 12 bases had no gene match. Germline assignment: CDR1 SQVTM and CDR2 ANQGSEA. CDR3 sequence: CSFHRTGADTEAFF. In DNA, the CDR3 is TGCAGCTTTCACAGAACAGGGGCGGACACTGAAGCTTTCTTT.

The chain has TRBV10-3 and TRBJ2-1; D is perhaps TRBD1 (6 bases). With 2 bases removed from V and 0 bases from J, the gap between germline ends came to 11 bases. Germline CDR1 reads ENHRY; CDR2 reads SYGVKD. CDR3 length: 16 amino acids. CDR3 loop: CAISEGQGSSYNEQFF. CDR3 coding DNA: TGTGCCATCAGTGAGGGGCAGGGGAGCTCCTACAATGAGCAGTTCTTC.

J is TRBJ2-6 and V is TRBV29-1, with 9 bases that match TRBD1. This CDR3 contains 15 residues. Germline CDR1 reads SQVTM; CDR2 reads ANQGSEA. Trimming took 7 bases from V and 3 from J; bases not matched to a gene: 7. The CDR3 nucleotides are TGCAGCGCACTGGGACAGGGCTTTGGGGCCAACGTCCTGACTTTC. Translation gives CSALGQGFGANVLTF.

In its sample, this clone was seen a few times. This chain connects TRBV10-1 to TRBJ2-7, with 8 bases that match TRBD1. The length of the CDR3 is 14 residues. Germline values: CDR1 WNHNN, CDR2 SYGVQD (reference sequence). V trimming: 3 bases; J trimming: 2 bases; junction bases outside the gene matches: 3. CDR3 in amino acids: CASSDRGQTYEQYF. The CDR3 DNA follows: TGCGCCAGCAGTGACAGGGGGCAAACCTACGAGCAGTACTTC.

This clone showed up just a few times. This chain uses TRBV5-1 with TRBJ2-6, with D perhaps TRBD1 (6 bases). The CDR3 sequence is 16 residues long. V gave up 4 bases and J gave up 0 bases, with 11 bases separating them. Germline CDR1 reads SGHRS; CDR2 reads YFSETQ. The CDR3 spells CASSPGHASGANVLTF. The DNA for the CDR3 is TGCGCCAGCAGCCCGGGACACGCCTCTGGGGCCAACGTCCTGACTTTC.

This clone turned up a few times. This rearrangement joins TRBV2 to TRBJ1-1; 7 bases are a match to TRBD1. CDR1 SNHLY and CDR2 FYNNEI come from the germline V gene. The CDR3 has 13 residues. V was clipped by 7 bases and J by 6 bases; unmatched bases: 8. The CDR3 sequence is CASTRQGGAEAFF. CDR3 nucleotides: TGTGCCAGCACTAGACAGGGAGGAGCTGAAGCTTTCTTT.

The chain links TRBV27 to TRBJ2-5; 8 nucleotides agree with TRBD1. From germline, CDR1 is MNHEY and CDR2 SMNVEV (reference sequence). The ends lost 4 bases at V and 5 bases at J; junction bases unmatched: 9. This CDR3 contains 15 residues. The CDR3 DNA reads as TGTGCCAGCAGTTCTGGCAGGGGGCGAAGGGAGACCCAGTACTTC. Translation: CASSSGRGRRETQYF.

This clone was counted a few times. This chain links TRBV7-9 with TRBJ1-5, with a tentative D call TRBD1 (5 bases). Germline CDR1 reads SEHNR; CDR2 reads FQNEAQ (reference sequence). The CDR3 runs 15 residues. Trimming removed 3 bases from V and 2 bases from J, with 11 bases in between. The CDR3 nucleotides are TGTGCCAGCAGCTTGGCTGGAGGGGGCAATCAGCCCCAGCATTTT. Protein sequence: CASSLAGGGNQPQHF.

The V call is TRBV9, the J call TRBJ2-1; TRBD2 matches at 7 bases. Trimming at V came to 4 bases and at J to 8 bases, leaving 0 bases not matched to a gene. CDR3 length equals 11 residues. Germline V CDR1 and CDR2: SGDLS, YYNGEE. The CDR3 nucleotides read TGTGCCAGCAGCCGGGGGGATGAGCAGTTCTTC. It specifies CASSRGDEQFF.

This clone was counted between two and nine times. J is TRBJ1-1 and V is TRBV5-4, with unresolved D. Germline CDR1 reads SGHNT; CDR2 reads YYREEE (reference sequence). CDR3 length equals 14 residues. The V end lost 1 base, the J end lost 5 bases, and 12 bases lay between the germline ends. The CDR3 region is CASSLSRGGTEAFF. For the CDR3, the DNA is TGTGCCAGCAGCTTGAGTCGGGGAGGAACTGAAGCTTTCTTT.

This sequence joins TRBV19 and TRBJ2-7; D unresolved. The V gene lost 5 bases and the J gene lost 0 bases, with 17 bases spanning the gap. The CDR3 is made up of 16 amino acids. Germline V gives CDR1 LNHDA, CDR2 SQIVND (reference sequence). In DNA, the CDR3 is TGTGCCAGTAGTCCGGTCGCCAGAGGTACCTCCTACGAGCAGTACTTC. Amino acids: CASSPVARGTSYEQYF.

The rearrangement joins TRBV10-2 to TRBJ1-1, with D possibly matching TRBD1 (5 bases). The CDR3 runs to 16 residues. V gave up 0 bases and J gave up 1 base, with 12 bases separating them. Germline V gene data show CDR1 as WSHSY and CDR2 as SAAADI. The CDR3 sequence: CASSESMAGQNTEAFF. The CDR3, as DNA: TGCGCCAGCAGTGAGTCGATGGCCGGACAGAACACTGAAGCTTTCTTT.

This clone showed up just a few times. The chain uses TRBV5-1 and TRBJ2-5; D not certain. V lost 0 bases to trimming and J lost 4 bases, with 10 bases between them. This CDR3 is 14 amino acids long. CDR1 is SGHRS, CDR2 YFSETQ, per germline. CDR3 residues: CASSLGFGRETQYF. The CDR3 DNA sequence: TGCGCCAGCAGCTTGGGTTTCGGTAGAGAGACCCAGTACTTC. The whole variable domain, filled in from reference TRBV5-1 and TRBJ2-5, reads KAGVTQTPRYLIKTRGQQVTLSCSPISGHRSVSWYQQTPGQGLQFLFEYFSETQRNKGNFPGRFSGRQFSNSRSEMNVSTLELGDSALYLCASSLGFGRETQYFGPGTRLLVL.

About this clone itself: This sample also contains other DNA sequences that code for the same CDR3. The gene calls are TRBV18 and TRBJ2-5; weak D call: TRBD1 (6 bases). V gave up 6 bases and J gave up 0 bases, with 8 bases separating them. The CDR3 sequence is 13 residues long. Germline assignment: CDR1 KGHSH and CDR2 LQKENI. The CDR3 DNA is TGTGCCAGCTCTCAGGGGTACCAAGAGACCCAGTACTTC. It is translated as CASSQGYQETQYF.

The V gene is TRBV6-1, the J gene TRBJ2-7; TRBD1 matches at 9 bases. This CDR3 is built from 14 residues. CDR1 and CDR2 from the germline V gene are MNHNS and SASEGT. J gave up 3 bases and V 4 bases, and 4 bases lay outside the gene matches. The CDR3 nucleotides read TGTGCCAGCAGTGGCCGGGACAGGGTCTACGAGCAGTACTTC. The encoded protein is CASSGRDRVYEQYF.

This clone was picked up a small number of times. This sequence joins TRBV11-3 and TRBJ2-5, with D uncertain. Germline V gene sequence: CDR1 SGHNT, CDR2 YENEEA. The V end lost 1 base, the J end lost 2 bases, and 8 bases lay between the germline ends. The length of the CDR3 is 14 residues. This CDR3 is CASSLGVQQETQYF. The CDR3 DNA sequence: TGTGCCAGCAGCTTAGGTGTTCAGCAAGAGACCCAGTACTTC.

This clone was observed a handful of times. The chain uses TRBV6-6 and TRBJ1-3, with TRBD1 matching over 7 bases. The CDR3 runs to 16 residues. V was clipped by 5 bases and J by 2 bases; unmatched bases: 9. CDR1 is MNHNY and CDR2 is SVGAGI in the germline V gene (reference sequence). The CDR3 nucleotides are TGTGCCAGCAGTCGGCGGGACAGCAGCGCTGGAAACACCATATATTTT. This encodes CASSRRDSSAGNTIYF.

The rearrangement links TRBV5-1 to TRBJ2-3; 7 bases are a match to TRBD1. CDR1 and CDR2 (germline): SGHRS, YFSETQ. CDR3 length: 16 residues. The trim removed 4 bases at V and 3 bases at J, leaving 11 bases unmatched. This CDR3 reads CASSNTGDVRTDTQYF. The CDR3 bases are TGCGCCAGCAGCAACACAGGGGATGTTCGTACAGATACGCAGTATTTT.